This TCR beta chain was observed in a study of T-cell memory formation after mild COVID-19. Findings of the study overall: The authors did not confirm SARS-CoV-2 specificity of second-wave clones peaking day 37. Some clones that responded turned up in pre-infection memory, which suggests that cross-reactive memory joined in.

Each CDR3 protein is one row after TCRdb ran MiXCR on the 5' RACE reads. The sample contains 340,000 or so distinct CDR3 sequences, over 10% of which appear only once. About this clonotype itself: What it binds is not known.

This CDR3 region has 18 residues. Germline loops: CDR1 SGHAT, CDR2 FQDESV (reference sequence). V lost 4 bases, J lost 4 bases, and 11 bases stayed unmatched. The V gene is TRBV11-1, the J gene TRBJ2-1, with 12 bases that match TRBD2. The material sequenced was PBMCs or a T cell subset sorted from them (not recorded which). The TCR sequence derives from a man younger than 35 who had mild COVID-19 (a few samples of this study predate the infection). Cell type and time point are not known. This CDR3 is CASSSYPTLAGGYNEQFF. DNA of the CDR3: TGTGCCAGCAGCTCATACCCCACACTAGCGGGGGGTTACAATGAGCAGTTCTTC.